This record concerns one T cell receptor (beta chain) sequence. TCRdb analysed the 5' RACE reads with MiXCR anew, one entry per CDR3 protein. The sample has 60,000 to 75,000 distinct CDR3 sequences, under 20% seen once; the top ten hold about 4.4%. The record originates from a study of T cells of healthy individuals. The CDR3 length is 14 residues. Trimming cost V 2 bases and J 8 bases; bases outside gene matches: 7. CDR1 is SGHTA and CDR2 is FQGNSA in the germline V gene. This TCR was sampled from a human donor in good health. The chain carries TRBV7-2 and TRBJ2-3, with 7 bases aligning to TRBD1. CDR3 DNA: TGTGCCAGCAGCTTAACGTGGGCAGGGGGTACGCAGTATTTT. This codes for CASSLTWAGGTQYF.